This T cell receptor (beta chain) was identified during a study of molecular identifiers for immune sequencing clone quantification. General study results and limits: Clones exceeding 20 RNA copies carried over 98% of effector molecules but under 1% of naive-cell molecules.

One entry per CDR3 protein, called by TCRdb with MiXCR from the PCR reads. The table records a few hundred thousand distinct CDR3 sequences, over 20% of them present only once. The CDR3 extends over 16 amino acids. Germline-derived CDR1 and CDR2 are MNHEY and SVGEGT. V lost 0 bases, J lost 3 bases, and 11 bases lay in between. A few counts support this clonotype. Its antigen is unknown. The sequenced sample was naive CD8+ T cells from blood, with Jurkat cell RNA spiked in. Subset reported: FACS-sorted CD8+CD4-CCR7+CD45RA+ naive T cells. This clonotype was sampled from a human donor in good health. Some libraries in this study had Jurkat cell RNA spiked in. The gene calls are TRBV6-2 or TRBV6-3 and TRBJ2-2; D gene uncertain. For the CDR3, the DNA is TGTGCCAGCAGTTACTCGTCGATAGTGTACACCGGGGAGCTGTTTTTT. It is translated as CASSYSSIVYTGELFF.